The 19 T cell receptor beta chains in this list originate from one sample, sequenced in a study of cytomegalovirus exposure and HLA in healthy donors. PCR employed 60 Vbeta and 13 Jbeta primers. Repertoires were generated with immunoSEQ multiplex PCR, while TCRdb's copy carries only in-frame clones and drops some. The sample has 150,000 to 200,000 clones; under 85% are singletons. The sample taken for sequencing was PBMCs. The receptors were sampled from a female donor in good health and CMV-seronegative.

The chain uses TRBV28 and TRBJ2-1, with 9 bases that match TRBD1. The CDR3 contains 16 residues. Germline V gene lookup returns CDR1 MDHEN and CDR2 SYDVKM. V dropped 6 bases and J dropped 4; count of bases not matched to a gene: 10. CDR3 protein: CASSLSPGTGYNEQFF. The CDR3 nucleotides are TGTGCCAGCAGCCTTAGCCCCGGGACAGGGTACAATGAGCAGTTCTTC.

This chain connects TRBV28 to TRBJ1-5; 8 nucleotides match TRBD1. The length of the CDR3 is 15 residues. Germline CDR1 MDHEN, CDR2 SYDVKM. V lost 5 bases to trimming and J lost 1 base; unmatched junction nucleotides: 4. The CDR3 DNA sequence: TGTGCCAGCAGTCAGCGGACAGGGAGCAATCAGCCCCAGCATTTT. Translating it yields CASSQRTGSNQPQHF.

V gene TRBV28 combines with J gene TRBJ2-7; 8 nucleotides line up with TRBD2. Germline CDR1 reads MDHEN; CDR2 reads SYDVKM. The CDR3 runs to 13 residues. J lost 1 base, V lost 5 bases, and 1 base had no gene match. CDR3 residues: CASSASGSYEQYF. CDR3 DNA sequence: TGTGCCAGCAGTGCTAGCGGGTCCTACGAGCAGTACTTC.

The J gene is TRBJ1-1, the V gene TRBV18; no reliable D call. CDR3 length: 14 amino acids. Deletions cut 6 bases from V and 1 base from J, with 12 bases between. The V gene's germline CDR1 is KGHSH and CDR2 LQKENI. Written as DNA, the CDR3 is TGTGCCAGCTCCCCTCGGGGTAAGAACACTGAAGCTTTCTTT. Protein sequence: CASSPRGKNTEAFF.

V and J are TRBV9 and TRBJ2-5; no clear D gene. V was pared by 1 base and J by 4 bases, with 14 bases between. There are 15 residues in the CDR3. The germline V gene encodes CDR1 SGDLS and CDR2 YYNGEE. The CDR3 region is CASSVLDRPGETQYF. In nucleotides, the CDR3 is TGTGCCAGCAGCGTATTGGATCGACCGGGAGAGACCCAGTACTTC.

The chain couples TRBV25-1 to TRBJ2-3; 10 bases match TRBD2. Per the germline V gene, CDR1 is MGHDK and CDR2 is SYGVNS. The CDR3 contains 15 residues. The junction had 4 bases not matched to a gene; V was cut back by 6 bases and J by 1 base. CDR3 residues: CASSGTSDRTDTQYF. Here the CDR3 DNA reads TGTGCCAGCAGCGGGACTAGCGACCGCACAGATACGCAGTATTTT.

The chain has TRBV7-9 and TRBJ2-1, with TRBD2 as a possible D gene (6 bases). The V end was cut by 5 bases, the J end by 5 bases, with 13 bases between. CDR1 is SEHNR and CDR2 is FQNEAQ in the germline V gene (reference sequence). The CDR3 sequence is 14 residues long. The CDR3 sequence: CASSRGARDNEQFF. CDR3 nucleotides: TGTGCCAGCAGCCGCGGGGCCAGAGACAATGAGCAGTTCTTC. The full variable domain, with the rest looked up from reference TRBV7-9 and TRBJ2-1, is DTGVSQNPRHKITKRGQNVTFRCDPISEHNRLYWYRQTLGQGPEFLTYFQNEAQLEKSRLLSDRFSAERPKGSFSTLEIQRTEQGDSAMYLCASSRGARDNEQFFGPGTRLTVL.

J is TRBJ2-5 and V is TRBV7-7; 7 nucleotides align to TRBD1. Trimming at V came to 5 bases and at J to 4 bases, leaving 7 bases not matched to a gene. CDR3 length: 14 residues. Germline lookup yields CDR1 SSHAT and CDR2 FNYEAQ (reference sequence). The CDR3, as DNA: TGTGCCAGCAGCCAGGACAGGACCTCAGAGACCCAGTACTTC. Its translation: CASSQDRTSETQYF.

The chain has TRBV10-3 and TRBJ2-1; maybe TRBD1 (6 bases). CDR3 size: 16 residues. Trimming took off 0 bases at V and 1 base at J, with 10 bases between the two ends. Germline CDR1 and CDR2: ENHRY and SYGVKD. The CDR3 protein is CAISESIRGSYNEQFF. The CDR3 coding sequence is TGTGCCATCAGTGAGTCTATCAGGGGTTCCTACAATGAGCAGTTCTTC.

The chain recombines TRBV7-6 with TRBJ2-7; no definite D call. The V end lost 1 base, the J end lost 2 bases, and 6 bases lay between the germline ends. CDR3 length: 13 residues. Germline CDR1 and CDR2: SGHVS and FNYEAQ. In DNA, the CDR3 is TGTGCCAGCAGCTTAGACAGAACCTACGAGCAGTACTTC. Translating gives CASSLDRTYEQYF.

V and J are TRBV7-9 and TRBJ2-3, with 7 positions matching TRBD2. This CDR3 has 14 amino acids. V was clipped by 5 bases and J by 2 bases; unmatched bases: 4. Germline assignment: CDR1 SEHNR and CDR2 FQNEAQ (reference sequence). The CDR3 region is CASSLTSDTDTQYF. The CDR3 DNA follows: TGTGCCAGCAGCCTCACTAGCGACACAGATACGCAGTATTTT. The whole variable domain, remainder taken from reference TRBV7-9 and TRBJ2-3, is DTGVSQNPRHKITKRGQNVTFRCDPISEHNRLYWYRQTLGQGPEFLTYFQNEAQLEKSRLLSDRFSAERPKGSFSTLEIQRTEQGDSAMYLCASSLTSDTDTQYFGPGTRLTVL.

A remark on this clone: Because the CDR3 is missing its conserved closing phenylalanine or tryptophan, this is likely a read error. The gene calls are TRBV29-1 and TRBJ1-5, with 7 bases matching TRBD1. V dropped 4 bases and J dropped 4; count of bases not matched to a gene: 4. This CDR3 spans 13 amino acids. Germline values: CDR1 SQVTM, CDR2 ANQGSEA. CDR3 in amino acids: CSVVGQENQPQHC. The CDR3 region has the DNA TGCAGCGTTGTTGGACAGGAAAATCAGCCCCAGCATTGT.

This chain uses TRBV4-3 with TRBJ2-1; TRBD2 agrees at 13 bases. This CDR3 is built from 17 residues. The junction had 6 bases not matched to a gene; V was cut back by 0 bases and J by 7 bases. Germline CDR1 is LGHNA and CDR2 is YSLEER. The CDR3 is CASSQDFRTSGGNEQFF. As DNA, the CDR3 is TGCGCCAGCAGCCAAGATTTTAGGACTAGCGGGGGAAATGAGCAGTTCTTC.

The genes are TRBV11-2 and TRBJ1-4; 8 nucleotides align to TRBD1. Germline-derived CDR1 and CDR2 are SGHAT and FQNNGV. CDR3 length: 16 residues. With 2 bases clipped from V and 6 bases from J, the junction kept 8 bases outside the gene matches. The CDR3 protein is CASSLSRTGSDEKLFF. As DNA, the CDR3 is TGTGCCAGCAGCTTAAGTCGGACAGGGAGTGATGAAAAACTGTTTTTT.

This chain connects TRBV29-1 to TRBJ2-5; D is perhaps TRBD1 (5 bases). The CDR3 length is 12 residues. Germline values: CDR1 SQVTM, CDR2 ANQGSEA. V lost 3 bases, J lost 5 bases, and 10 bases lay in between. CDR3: CSVDTGRETQYF. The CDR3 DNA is TGCAGCGTTGACACAGGCAGGGAGACCCAGTACTTC.

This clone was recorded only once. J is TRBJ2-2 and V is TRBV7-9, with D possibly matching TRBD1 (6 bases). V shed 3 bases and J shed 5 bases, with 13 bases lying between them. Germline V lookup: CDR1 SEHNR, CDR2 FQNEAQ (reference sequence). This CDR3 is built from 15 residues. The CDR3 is CASSFLGQSTGELFF. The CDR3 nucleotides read TGTGCCAGCAGCTTTTTGGGACAAAGTACCGGGGAGCTGTTTTTT.

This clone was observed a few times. For the CDR3, the DNA is TGTGCCAGCAGCCGGACAGGGTACGGAAACACCATATATTTT. Its protein product is CASSRTGYGNTIYF. This chain links TRBV7-9 with TRBJ1-3; 8 bases are shared with TRBD1. Germline CDR1 reads SEHNR; CDR2 reads FQNEAQ (reference sequence). CDR3 length equals 14 residues. Trimming removed 5 bases from V and 4 bases from J; junction bases left unmatched: 4. Using reference TRBV7-9 and TRBJ1-3 for the parts outside the CDR3, the full variable domain is DTGVSQNPRHKITKRGQNVTFRCDPISEHNRLYWYRQTLGQGPEFLTYFQNEAQLEKSRLLSDRFSAERPKGSFSTLEIQRTEQGDSAMYLCASSRTGYGNTIYFGEGSWLTVV.

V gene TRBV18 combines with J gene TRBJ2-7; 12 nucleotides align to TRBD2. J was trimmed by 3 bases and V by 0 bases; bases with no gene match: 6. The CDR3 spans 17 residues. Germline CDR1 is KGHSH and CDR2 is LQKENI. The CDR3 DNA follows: TGTGCCAGCTCACCACCGCGGCTAGCGGGAGGGGGCTACGAGCAGTACTTC. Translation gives CASSPPRLAGGGYEQYF. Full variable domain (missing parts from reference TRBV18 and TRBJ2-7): NAGVMQNPRHLVRRRGQEARLRCSPMKGHSHVYWYRQLPEEGLKFMVYLQKENIIDESGMPKERFSAEFPKEGPSILRIQQVVRGDSAAYFCASSPPRLAGGGYEQYFGPGTRLTVT.

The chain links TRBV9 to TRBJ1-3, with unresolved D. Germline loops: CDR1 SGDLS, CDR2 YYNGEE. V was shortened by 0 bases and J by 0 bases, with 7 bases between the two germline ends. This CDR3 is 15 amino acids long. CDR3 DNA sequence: TGTGCCAGCAGCGTAGGAGGGAACTCTGGAAACACCATATATTTT. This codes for CASSVGGNSGNTIYF.